Described below is a single T cell receptor beta chain sequence and its context. The data were obtained in a study of blood T cell repertoires in COVID-19. About the study: Sites across the United States, Italy and Spain contributed samples from acute and convalescent COVID-19. Sample material is recorded as cDNA or gDNA derived from T cells, B-cell-depleted T cells, or PBMCs.

The CDR3 has 15 amino acids. As processed by the authors: Reference gene primer amplification gave nucleated cell count estimates. Profiled with immunoSEQ multiplex PCR; TCRdb holds only in-frame clones, not every one. V and J calls and clone size are those listed in that table; D and trimming were worked out from the DNA. The sample contains 180,000 or so clones, 65% to 90% of which appear only once. The V gene is TRBV21-1, the J gene TRBJ1-1; the tabulated D call, TRBD1, remains unverified against the DNA. TRBV21-1 is deemed a pseudogene. Material for sequencing was peripheral blood. The receptor was isolated from a man in his 60s with acute or convalescent COVID-19. The chain's CDR3 is CASSPSDRENTEAFF. The CDR3 nucleotides are TGTGCCAGCAGCCCCTCAGACAGGGAGAACACTGAAGCTTTCTTT.